A selection of T cell receptor beta chains follows, all from one sample in a study of metastatic and nonmetastatic thyroid tumors. With MiXCR, TCRdb reprocessed the PCR reads. In the table there are tens of thousands of clones, about a fifth of which are singletons. The sample taken for sequencing was blood. The receptors were sampled from a female donor with papillary thyroid cancer or a benign thyroid nodule (not recorded which). Some clones in this sample may be carry-over from other donors' samples. CDR3s include the opening cysteine and the closing phenylalanine or tryptophan.

>TRBJ2-1|TRBV20-1
CSANLGGSYNEQFF
>TRBJ2-3|TRBV5-1
CASSLTGTTEDTQYF
>TRBJ2-7|TRBV7-9
CVSSLAGQSVNKQYF
>TRBJ2-1|TRBV11-2
CASSLGSGQGYEQFF
>TRBJ2-7|TRBV28
CASLAGVGAEQYF
>TRBJ2-1|TRBV6-1
CVSSAAGAPGNEQFF
>TRBJ2-1|TRBV20-1
CSARYSSGIGNEQFF
>TRBJ1-2|TRBV6-1
CASSPRTGLGGYTF
>TRBJ2-7|TRBV5-5
CASSQQAGAAIDEQYF
>TRBJ1-2|TRBV28
CASSLRNGTGVHYGYTF
>TRBJ1-1|TRBV11-2
CASSLSGVTGTEAFF
>TRBJ1-2|TRBV6-5
CASSYQDPTTHGYTF
>TRBJ2-5|TRBV20-1
CSARRDSKETQYF
>TRBJ2-7|TRBV28
CASSGGTPRGFYEQYF
>TRBJ1-2|TRBV11-3
CASSLGYRTGGSYGYTF
>TRBJ2-7|TRBV11-3
CASSLAGQGRHEQYF
>TRBJ2-2|TRBV5-1
CASSPTDGTSGRRTGELFF
>TRBJ2-5|TRBV24-1
CATSDIISGKQETQYF
>TRBJ2-7|TRBV2
CASRTGRTYEQYF
>TRBJ2-5|TRBV28
CASSRYQETQYF
>TRBJ2-5|TRBV18
CASSPEGSRQTQYF
>TRBJ2-7|TRBV27
CASSYSGSHSGYEQYF
>TRBJ2-7|TRBV20-1
CSASKGEGFLEQYF
>TRBJ1-1|TRBV10-3
CAIRKQGANTEAFF
>TRBJ1-2|TRBV2
CASTQGALGYTF
>TRBJ1-4|TRBV11-2
CASSLRGRGEKLFF
>TRBJ2-2|TRBV4-2
CASSQPADRLNTGELFF
>TRBJ2-1|TRBV20-1
CSAHILSKWNEQFF
>TRBJ2-2|TRBV6-1
CASRGGKDTGELFF
>TRBJ1-1|TRBV12-3/TRBV12-4
CAISGIQAFF
>TRBJ2-7|TRBV6-1
CASSLDRGRYEQYF
>TRBJ2-3|TRBV20-1
CSASILAGDLDTQYF